These 9 T cell receptor beta chains originate from one sample sequenced in a study of blood T cell repertoires in COVID-19. This table comes from immunoSEQ multiplex PCR, and its TCRdb copy is limited to in-frame clones, with some not included. The sample has around 64,000 clones, 85% to 90% seen once; the top ten hold about 5.7%. Sample: peripheral blood. Receptors originate from a man aged 50 to 60 with active COVID-19.

The V gene is TRBV28, the J gene TRBJ2-1, with TRBD2 identical over 14 bases. The V gene end was trimmed by 5 bases and the J gene end by 6 bases; junction bases not matched to a gene: 6. CDR1 and CDR2 (germline): MDHEN, SYDVKM. The CDR3 extends over 16 amino acids. As DNA, the CDR3 is TGTGCCAGCAGTATTGGGACTAGCGGGAGTGCCAATGAGCAGTTCTTC. This sequence encodes CASSIGTSGSANEQFF.

The V and J genes are TRBV5-1 and TRBJ1-3; a weak D match, TRBD1 (6 bases). The CDR3 loop spans 14 amino acids. V dropped 4 bases and J dropped 3 bases, with 11 bases sitting between them. Germline V gene data show CDR1 as SGHRS and CDR2 as YFSETQ. This CDR3 is CASSTGLSGNTIYF. CDR3 nucleotide sequence: TGCGCCAGCAGCACAGGGCTGAGTGGAAACACCATATATTTT.

The chain is built from TRBV29-1 and TRBJ2-7, with TRBD2 matching over 7 bases. Germline-derived CDR1 and CDR2 are SQVTM and ANQGSEA. V lost 3 bases and J lost 0; bases outside the gene matches: 5. CDR3 length equals 14 residues. CDR3: CSVEASGTSYEQYF. DNA for the CDR3: TGCAGCGTTGAGGCTAGCGGAACCTCCTACGAGCAGTACTTC.

This clone was recorded once. DNA for the CDR3: TGTGCCAGCAGTTACTCGTCAACAGGGGCCCTGTCGGAGCAGTACTTC. This translates into CASSYSSTGALSEQYF. V is TRBV6-5 and J is TRBJ2-7; 7 bases match TRBD1. After removal of 0 bases from V and 7 bases from J, the junction contained 12 bases not matched to a gene. The CDR3 runs to 16 residues. The germline V gene has CDR1 MNHEY and CDR2 SVGAGI.

This chain links TRBV15 with TRBJ1-2, with 10 bases identical to TRBD1. The germline gives CDR1 LNHNV, CDR2 YYDKDF (reference sequence). V lost 8 bases and J lost 6; bases outside the gene matches: 3. CDR3 size: 12 residues. CDR3 DNA sequence: TGTGCCACCCATGGGACAGGGGATGGCTACACCTTC. Translating it yields CATHGTGDGYTF.

In this sample, this clone turned up many times. Compared with germline, one end of the junction differs, possibly owing to a read error. The V and J genes are TRBV10-2 and TRBJ2-1; 8 bases are shared with TRBD2. Germline CDR1 is WSHSY and CDR2 is SAAADI. The CDR3 consists of 15 residues. CDR3 nucleotide sequence: TGCGCCAGCAGTAAGTCGGCTAGCGGGTTGAATGAGCAGTTCTTC. It is translated as CASSKSASGLNEQFF.

The V and J genes are TRBV10-3 and TRBJ2-1, with D possibly TRBD1 on 5 matching bases. Looked up from germline, CDR1 is ENHRY and CDR2 is SYGVKD. This CDR3 contains 13 residues. The germline V and J ends were trimmed by 9 bases and 1 base, with 10 bases remaining between them. CDR3 residues: CAIGQPSYNEQFF. The CDR3 nucleotides read TGTGCCATAGGACAACCTTCCTACAATGAGCAGTTCTTC.

This sequence joins TRBV28 and TRBJ2-2; 7 bases fit TRBD2. The V gene's germline CDR1 is MDHEN and CDR2 SYDVKM. This CDR3 spans 15 amino acids. J gave up 4 bases and V 5 bases, and 7 bases lay outside the gene matches. This CDR3 is CASSQLGEGTGELFF. CDR3 in DNA: TGTGCCAGCAGTCAACTAGGGGAGGGCACCGGGGAGCTGTTTTTT.

The chain carries TRBV9 and TRBJ2-3, with D tentatively TRBD2 (5 bases). The germline V and J ends were trimmed by 4 bases and 1 base, with 10 bases remaining between them. CDR1 is SGDLS, CDR2 YYNGEE, per germline. This CDR3 has 14 residues. CDR3 in DNA: TGTGCCAGCAGCCCCCAGAGGGGCACAGATACGCAGTATTTT. As protein: CASSPQRGTDTQYF.